Detailed here is one T cell receptor (beta chain). Its antigen is not known. Patients had blood sampled at baseline and again on cycle 4 day 1 and cycle 7 day 1. V was shortened by 2 bases and J by 3 bases, with 11 bases between the two germline ends. The CDR3 loop spans 14 amino acids. Per germline, CDR1 MDHEN and CDR2 SYDVKM. These data originate in a study of OX40 agonist ivuxolimab in advanced cancers. Method: immunoSEQ multiplex PCR; TCRdb's copy keeps in-frame clones and lacks some. Of about 73,000 clones in the sample, about 87% are singletons; the top ten hold about 10%. Study results and caveats: Average numbers of expanded clones were greater in CD8+ T cells than in CD4+.

The sequencing used CD4+ or CD8+ T cells sorted from blood, collected in a trial of the OX40 agonist ivuxolimab. This clonotype was sampled from an adult with an advanced solid tumor such as melanoma, head and neck, liver or kidney cancer. This sequence joins TRBV28 and TRBJ2-7, with D possibly being TRBD2 (5 bases). The CDR3 nucleotides are TGTGCCAGCAGTTTAGTCCTACGGGGCTACGAGCAGTACTTC. Translating it yields CASSLVLRGYEQYF. Using reference TRBV28 and TRBJ2-7 for the parts outside the CDR3, the full variable domain is DVKVTQSSRYLVKRTGEKVFLECVQDMDHENMFWYRQDPGLGLRLIYFSYDVKMKEKGDIPEGYSVSREKKERFSLILESASTNQTSMYLCASSLVLRGYEQYFGPGTRLTVT.